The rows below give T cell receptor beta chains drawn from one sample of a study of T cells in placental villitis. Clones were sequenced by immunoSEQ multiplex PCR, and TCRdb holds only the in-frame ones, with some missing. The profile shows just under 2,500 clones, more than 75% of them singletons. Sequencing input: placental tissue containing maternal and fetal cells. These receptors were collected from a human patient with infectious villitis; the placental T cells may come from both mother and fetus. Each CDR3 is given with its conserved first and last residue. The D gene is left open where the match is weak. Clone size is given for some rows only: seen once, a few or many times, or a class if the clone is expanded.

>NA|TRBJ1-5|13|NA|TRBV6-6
CASSWDNNQPQHF
TGTGCCAGCAGTTGGGACAACAATCAGCCCCAGCATTTT
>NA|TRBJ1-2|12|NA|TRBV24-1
CATSVEGHGYTF
TGTGCCACCAGTGTGGAGGGGCATGGCTACACCTTC
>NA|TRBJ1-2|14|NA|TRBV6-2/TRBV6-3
CASSYSSTAYGYTF
TGTGCCAGCAGTTATAGTTCAACGGCGTATGGCTACACCTTC
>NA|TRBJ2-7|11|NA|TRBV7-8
CASSLRDEQYF
TGTGCCAGCAGCTTAAGGGACGAGCAGTACTTC
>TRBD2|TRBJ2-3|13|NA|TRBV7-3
CASSYGLADTQYF
TGTGCCAGCAGCTACGGACTAGCAGATACGCAGTATTTT
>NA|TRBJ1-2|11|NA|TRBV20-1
CSASRVYGYTF
TGCAGTGCTAGCAGGGTTTATGGCTACACCTTC
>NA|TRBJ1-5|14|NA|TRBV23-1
CASSQSQGNQPQHF
TGCGCCAGCAGTCAATCGCAGGGAAATCAGCCCCAGCATTTT
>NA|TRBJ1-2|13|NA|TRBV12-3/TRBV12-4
CASSAQGTRGYTF
TGTGCCAGCAGTGCCCAGGGAACGAGGGGCTACACCTTC
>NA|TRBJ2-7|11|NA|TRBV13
CASSQNYEQYF
TGTGCCAGCAGCCAAAACTACGAGCAGTACTTC
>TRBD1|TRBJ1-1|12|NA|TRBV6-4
CASRQGDTEAFF
TGTGCCAGCAGACAGGGGGACACTGAAGCTTTCTTT
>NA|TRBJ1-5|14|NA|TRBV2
CASSVLGTNQLQHF
TGTGCCAGCAGTGTACTGGGGACCAATCAGCTCCAGCATTTT
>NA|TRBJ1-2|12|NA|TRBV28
CASSLDNYGYTF
TGTGCCAGCAGTTTGGACAACTATGGCTACACCTTC
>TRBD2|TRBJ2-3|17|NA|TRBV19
CASRRSGTSGVADTQYF
TGTGCCAGTAGACGAAGTGGGACTAGCGGTGTGGCAGATACGCAGTATTTT
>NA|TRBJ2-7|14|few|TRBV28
CASSRTAVRYEQYF
TGTGCCAGCAGTAGGACGGCCGTAAGATACGAGCAGTACTTC
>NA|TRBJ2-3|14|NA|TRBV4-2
CASSQDESTDTQYF
TGTGCCAGCAGCCAAGATGAAAGCACAGATACGCAGTATTTT
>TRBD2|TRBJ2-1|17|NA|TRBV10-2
CASTGLAGGSWDNEQFF
TGCGCCAGCACCGGACTAGCGGGGGGGAGTTGGGACAATGAGCAGTTCTTC
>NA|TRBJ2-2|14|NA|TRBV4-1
CASSQGVVSRELFF
TGCGCCAGCAGCCAAGGGGTCGTTTCCCGGGAGCTGTTTTTT
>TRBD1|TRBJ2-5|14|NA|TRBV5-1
CASSSTGVQETQYF
TGCGCCAGCAGCTCGACAGGGGTCCAAGAGACCCAGTACTTC
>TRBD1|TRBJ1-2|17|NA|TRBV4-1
CASSPQTGGQFNYGYTF
TGCGCCAGCAGCCCGCAAACAGGGGGGCAATTTAACTATGGCTACACCTTC
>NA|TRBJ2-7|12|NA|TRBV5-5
CASSLGGLEQYF
TGTGCCAGCAGCTTGGGGGGGCTCGAGCAGTACTTC
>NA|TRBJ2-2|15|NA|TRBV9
CASSVGLVVAGELFF
TGTGCCAGCAGCGTAGGGCTAGTCGTAGCCGGGGAGCTGTTTTTT
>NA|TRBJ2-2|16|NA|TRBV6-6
CASSPSEQANTGELFF
TGTGCCAGCAGTCCGTCGGAACAGGCGAACACCGGGGAGCTGTTTTTT
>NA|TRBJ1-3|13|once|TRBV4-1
CASSQGSGNTIYF
TGCGCCAGCAGCCAGGGTTCTGGAAACACCATATATTTT
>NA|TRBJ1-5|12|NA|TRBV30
CAWSSEGQPQHF
TGTGCCTGGAGTTCAGAGGGGCAGCCCCAGCATTTT
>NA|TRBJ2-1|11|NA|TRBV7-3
CASSLGNEQFF
TGTGCCAGCAGCTTGGGCAATGAGCAGTTCTTC
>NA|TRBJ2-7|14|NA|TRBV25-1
CASSKPTGEGEQYF
TGTGCCAGCAGTAAACCTACAGGGGAGGGCGAGCAGTACTTC
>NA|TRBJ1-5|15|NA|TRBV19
CASSPIGGSRIKAHF
TGTGCCAGTAGTCCGATAGGTGGCTCCCGTATCAAAGCGCATTTT
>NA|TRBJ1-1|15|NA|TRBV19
CASSIWGRGNTEAFF
TGTGCCAGTAGTATCTGGGGAAGGGGTAACACTGAAGCTTTCTTT
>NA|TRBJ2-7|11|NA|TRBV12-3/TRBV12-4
CASSLQGEQYF
TGTGCCAGCAGTTTACAGGGCGAGCAGTACTTC
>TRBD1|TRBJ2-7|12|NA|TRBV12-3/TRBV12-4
CASSTGGYEQYF
TGTGCCAGCAGTACAGGGGGCTACGAGCAGTACTTC
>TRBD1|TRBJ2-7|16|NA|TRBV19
CASSIPLMTGGYEQYF
TGTGCCAGTAGTATCCCTCTGATGACAGGGGGTTACGAGCAGTACTTC
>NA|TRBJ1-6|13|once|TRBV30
CAWTGTYNSPLHF
TGTGCCTGGACAGGGACCTATAATTCACCCCTCCACTTT
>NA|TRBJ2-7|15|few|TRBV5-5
CASSLGPRGGDEQYF
TGTGCCAGCAGCTTGGGTCCCAGGGGAGGGGATGAGCAGTACTTC
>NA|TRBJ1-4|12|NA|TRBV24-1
CATSDLGEKLFF
TGTGCCACCAGTGATTTGGGTGAAAAACTGTTTTTT
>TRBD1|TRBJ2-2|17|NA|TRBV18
CASSPLRQGAGTGELFF
TGTGCCAGCTCACCACTCAGGCAGGGGGCCGGCACCGGGGAGCTGTTTTTT